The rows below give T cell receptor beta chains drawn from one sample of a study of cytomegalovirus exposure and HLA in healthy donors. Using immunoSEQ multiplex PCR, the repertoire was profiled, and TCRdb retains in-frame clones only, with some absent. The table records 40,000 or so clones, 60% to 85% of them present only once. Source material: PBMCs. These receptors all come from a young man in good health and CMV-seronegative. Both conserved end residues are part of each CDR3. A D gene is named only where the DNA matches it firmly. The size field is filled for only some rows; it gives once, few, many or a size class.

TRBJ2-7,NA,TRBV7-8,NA,TGTGCCAGCAGCACCGCGGACAGCTCCTACGAGCAGTACTTC,CASSTADSSYEQYF
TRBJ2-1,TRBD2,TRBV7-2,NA,TGTGCCAGCAGCTTAGGGCCCCCTAGCGGGGCCTACAATGAGCAGTTCTTC,CASSLGPPSGAYNEQFF
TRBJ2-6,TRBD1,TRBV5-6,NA,TGTGCCAGCAGCTGGGGACAGACGAGCTCTGGGGCCAACGTCCTGACTTTC,CASSWGQTSSGANVLTF
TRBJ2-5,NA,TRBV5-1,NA,TGCGCCAGCACCCTTCGACAGTTTACACAAGAGACCCAGTACTTC,CASTLRQFTQETQYF
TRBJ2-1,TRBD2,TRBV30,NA,TGTGCCTGGAGGGGGACTAGCGGGACCAGCTCCTACAATGAGCAGTTCTTC,CAWRGTSGTSSYNEQFF
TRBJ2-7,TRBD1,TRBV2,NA,TGTGCCAGCAGTGAAATGTTGTGGAACGGACAGGGTGTGACCTACGAGCAGTACTTC,CASSEMLWNGQGVTYEQYF
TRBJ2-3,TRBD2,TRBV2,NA,TGTGCCAGCAAGGCGGGAGGGCCGGCAGATACGCAGTATTTT,CASKAGGPADTQYF
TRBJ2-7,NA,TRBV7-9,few,TGTGCCAGCAGCCAAGTTGGCCCCTCATACGAGCAGTACTTC,CASSQVGPSYEQYF
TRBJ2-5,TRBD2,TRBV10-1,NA,TGCGCCAGCAGCGCCGGGGTAGCGGGAGCCGGGGAGACCCAGTACTTC,CASSAGVAGAGETQYF
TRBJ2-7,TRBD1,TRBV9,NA,TGTGCCAGCAGCCTTGGACAGGTGCCCTACGAGCAGTACTTC,CASSLGQVPYEQYF
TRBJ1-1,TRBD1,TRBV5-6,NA,TGTGCCAGCAGCAAGGACAGGGGGGATGAAGCTTTCTTT,CASSKDRGDEAFF
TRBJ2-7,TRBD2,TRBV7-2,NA,TGTGCCAGCAGCTCCGGGGGGGGACTAGCGGGCTACGAGCAGTACTTC,CASSSGGGLAGYEQYF
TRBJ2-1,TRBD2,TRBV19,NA,TGTGCCAGTAGCCAAGGACTAGCGGGAGAAGGCGAGCAGTTCTTC,CASSQGLAGEGEQFF
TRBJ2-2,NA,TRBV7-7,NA,TGTGCCAGCAGTTCCACAAGCGGCACCGGGGAGCTGTTTTTT,CASSSTSGTGELFF
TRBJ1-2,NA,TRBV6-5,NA,TGTGCCAGCAGTTATAAAATAGGGGAAGGCCGCTACACCTTC,CASSYKIGEGRYTF
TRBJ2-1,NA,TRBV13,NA,TGTGCCAGCAGCTTAGCCCCAACTTCGCATGAGCAGTTCTTC,CASSLAPTSHEQFF
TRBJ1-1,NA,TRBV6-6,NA,TGTGCCAGCAACGAGGGTAGGCTTCGGGCTTTCTTT,CASNEGRLRAFF
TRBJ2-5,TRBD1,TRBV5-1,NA,TGCGCCAGCAGCTCGGACAGGGCCGAGACCCAGTACTTC,CASSSDRAETQYF
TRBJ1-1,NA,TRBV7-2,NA,TGTGCCAGCAGTCTGGAGTATATGAACACTGAAGCTTTCTTT,CASSLEYMNTEAFF
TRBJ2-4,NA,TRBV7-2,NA,TGTGCCAGCAGCTTAGCGTTTAGAAACATTCAGTACTTC,CASSLAFRNIQYF
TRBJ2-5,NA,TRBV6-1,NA,TGTGCCAGCTCGGGGGGCGAAGTAGAGACCCAGTACTTC,CASSGGEVETQYF
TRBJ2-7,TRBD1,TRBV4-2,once,TGTGCCAGCAGCCCAGGGACAGGGTTATTTTCCGAGCAGTACTTC,CASSPGTGLFSEQYF
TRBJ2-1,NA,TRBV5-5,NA,TGTGCCAGCAGCTTGTATGAGGTCCCGCCGCACAATGAGCAGTTCTTC,CASSLYEVPPHNEQFF
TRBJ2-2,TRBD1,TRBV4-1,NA,TGCGCCAGCAGCCAACCTTTAAGGACAGGGGGGCACGGGGAGCTGTTTTTT,CASSQPLRTGGHGELFF
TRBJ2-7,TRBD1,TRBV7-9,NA,TGTGCCAGCAGCTCGCCGGACAGGGTGGCCTACGAGCAGTACTTC,CASSSPDRVAYEQYF
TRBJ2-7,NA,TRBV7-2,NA,TGTGCCAGCAGCTTGTCAGTTTACTACGAGCAGTACTTC,CASSLSVYYEQYF
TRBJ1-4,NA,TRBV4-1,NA,TGCGCCAGCAGCCAACCTCGACGGGGTGCAACTAATGAAAAACTGTTTTTT,CASSQPRRGATNEKLFF
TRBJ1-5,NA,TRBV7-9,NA,TGTGCCAGCAGCTCTCTGGGGGCGGACATTCGAAATCAGCCCCAGCATTTT,CASSSLGADIRNQPQHF
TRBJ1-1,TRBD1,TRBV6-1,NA,TGTGCCAGCAGTGCAGGGGGAAAGAACACTGAAGCTTTCTTT,CASSAGGKNTEAFF
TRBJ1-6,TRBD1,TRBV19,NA,TGTGCCAGTAGTTCGTGGACAGGGGGCGCGGCCCTCCACTTT,CASSSWTGGAALHF
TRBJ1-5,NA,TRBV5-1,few,TGCGCCAGCAGCCACCCTGGGGGGGGTGGGACGAATCAGCCCCAGCATTTT,CASSHPGGGGTNQPQHF
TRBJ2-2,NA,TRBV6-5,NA,TGTGCCAGCAGTAGGTTCAGGTCCTCCGGGGAGCTGTTTTTT,CASSRFRSSGELFF
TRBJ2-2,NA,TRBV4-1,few,TGCGCCAGCAGCCAAGTGGACCGGGGCGGGGAGCTGTTTTTT,CASSQVDRGGELFF
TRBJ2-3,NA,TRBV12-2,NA,TGTGCAAGTCGCTTAGCGAGGACTAGCGGGAGTTGCCCCTCCCCCACAGATACGCAGTATTTT,CASRLARTSGSCPSPTDTQYF
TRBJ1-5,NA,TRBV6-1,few,TGTGCCAGCAGTGGTAGGGGATTAAGCAATCAGCCCCAGCATTTT,CASSGRGLSNQPQHF
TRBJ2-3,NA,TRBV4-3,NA,TGCGCCAGCAGCCAACAGAACACAGATACGCAGTATTTT,CASSQQNTDTQYF
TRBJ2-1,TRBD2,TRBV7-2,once,TGTGCCAGCAGCCCCAGCGGGAGGGCGAACAATGAGCAGTTCTTC,CASSPSGRANNEQFF
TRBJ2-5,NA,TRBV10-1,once,TGCGCCAGCAGTGACCGGGGAATGGAGACCCAGTACTTC,CASSDRGMETQYF
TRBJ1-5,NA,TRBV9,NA,TGTGCCAGCAGCGTAGACCCGGATCAGCCCCAGCATTTT,CASSVDPDQPQHF
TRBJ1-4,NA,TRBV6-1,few,TGTGCCAGCAGTGAATGGACTACCCAAAGCGGAAAACTGTTTTTT,CASSEWTTQSGKLFF
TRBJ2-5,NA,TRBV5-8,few,TGTGCCAGCAGCTTGGTGCGGGGCGCCGAGACCCAGTACTTC,CASSLVRGAETQYF
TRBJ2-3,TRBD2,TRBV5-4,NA,TGTGCCAGCAGCCGGCTAGCGGCCCGGGCAGATACGCAGTATTTT,CASSRLAARADTQYF
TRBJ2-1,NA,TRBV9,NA,TGTGCCAGCAGCATCGGACAGTACAATGAGCAGTTCTTC,CASSIGQYNEQFF
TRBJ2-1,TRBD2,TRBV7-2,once,TGTGCCAGCAGCCCCCAGCCGGGGGGATATAGAGAGCAGTTCTTC,CASSPQPGGYREQFF
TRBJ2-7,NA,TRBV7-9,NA,TGTGCCAGCAGCTTAGTATCAAGCTCCTACGAGCAGTACTTC,CASSLVSSSYEQYF
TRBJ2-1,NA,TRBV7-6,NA,TGTGCCAGCAGCCTATATGGGGGTTCGGGAGCTTACAATGAGCAGTTCTTC,CASSLYGGSGAYNEQFF